Listed below are T cell receptor beta chains from one sample, sequenced in a study of identical twins. In TCRdb, the 5' RACE reads were re-called with MiXCR into one record per CDR3 protein. The table has some 250,000 distinct CDR3 sequences, 6.5% to 8% seen once. The same data also went into a second study, on T cells expressing NK-cell markers.

Sequenced input: CD8+ T cells sorted from blood. The receptors come from a young woman in good health. The CDR3 runs from the conserved cysteine through the conserved F or W. The D gene is left open where the match is weak. Some rows have no size entry. The others give once, few or many, or a class for an expanded clone.

v_gene	j_gene	len	d_gene	abundance	CDR3aa	CDR3nt
TRBV27	TRBJ2-7	15	NA	many	CASSLSTGRVYEQYF	TGTGCCAGCAGTTTATCGACGGGCAGGGTGTACGAGCAGTACTTC
TRBV27	TRBJ2-7	14	NA	many	CASIAGQGGNEQYF	TGTGCCAGCATAGCGGGACAGGGAGGCAACGAGCAGTACTTC
TRBV4-3	TRBJ2-7	15	TRBD2	many	CASSQDLAGVGEQYF	TGCGCCAGCAGCCAAGATCTAGCGGGAGTTGGAGAGCAGTACTTC
TRBV11-1	TRBJ2-7	19	TRBD2	NA	CASSPRVGTSGLNSYEQYF	TGTGCCAGCAGCCCCCGGGTGGGGACTAGCGGGCTTAACTCCTACGAGCAGTACTTC
TRBV12-3/TRBV12-4	TRBJ2-1	15	NA	few	CASSFPTTHRDEQFF	TGTGCCAGCAGTTTTCCCACGACCCACAGGGATGAGCAGTTCTTC
TRBV12-3/TRBV12-4	TRBJ2-5	19	TRBD2	few	CASSHSPGLAGGRQETQYF	TGTGCCAGCAGCCATTCCCCGGGACTAGCGGGGGGGCGTCAAGAGACCCAGTACTTC
TRBV10-3	TRBJ1-2	15	NA	NA	CAAMGTQVGDYGYTF	TGTGCCGCGATGGGGACTCAGGTTGGGGACTATGGCTACACCTTC
TRBV2	TRBJ2-2	13	TRBD2	few	CAGTPAGTGELFF	TGTGCCGGAACCCCAGCGGGAACCGGGGAGCTGTTTTTT
TRBV12-3/TRBV12-4	TRBJ1-3	13	NA	many	CASSFAPGNTIYF	TGTGCCAGCAGTTTCGCCCCTGGAAACACCATATATTTT
TRBV7-8	TRBJ2-4	19	TRBD2	many	CASSWTSGIRELAKNIQYF	TGTGCCAGCAGCTGGACTAGCGGGATACGGGAACTAGCCAAAAACATTCAGTACTTC
TRBV7-9	TRBJ1-1	15	NA	few	CASRPGRDLNTEAFF	TGTGCCAGCAGGCCCGGCAGGGATTTAAACACTGAAGCTTTCTTT
TRBV12-3/TRBV12-4	TRBJ2-5	14	NA	many	CASSLMQGSKTQYF	TGTGCCAGCAGTTTAATGCAGGGATCGAAGACCCAGTACTTC
TRBV5-1	TRBJ1-2	16	NA	NA	CASSYRQADLSYGYTF	TGCGCCAGCAGCTATAGACAGGCCGACCTATCCTATGGCTACACCTTC
TRBV20-1	TRBJ2-2	15	NA	NA	CCARDTSVDTGELFF	TGCTGTGCTAGAGATACCAGCGTAGACACCGGGGAGCTGTTTTTT
TRBV7-2	TRBJ2-7	15	NA	NA	CASRFYPGGGYEQYF	TGTGCCAGCAGATTCTATCCCGGGGGAGGCTACGAGCAGTACTTC
TRBV7-9	TRBJ2-7	12	NA	few	CASTPNTYEQYF	TGTGCCAGCACTCCAAATACCTACGAGCAGTACTTC
TRBV5-5	TRBJ2-7	15	NA	NA	CASSLTTEGVYEQYF	TGTGCCAGCAGCTTAACAACAGAAGGGGTCTACGAGCAGTACTTC
TRBV20-1	TRBJ1-4	13	NA	few	CSAPGQGNEKLFF	TGCAGTGCTCCGGGCCAGGGGAATGAAAAACTGTTTTTT
TRBV9	TRBJ2-7	15	NA	few	CASSVGGASTYEQYF	TGTGCCAGCAGCGTAGGTGGAGCGTCTACCTACGAGCAGTACTTC
TRBV7-9	TRBJ2-7	17	TRBD2	NA	CASSLAPGLAAPYEQYF	TGTGCCAGCAGCTTAGCCCCGGGACTAGCGGCCCCCTACGAGCAGTACTTC
TRBV2	TRBJ2-1	14	TRBD1	many	CASGTGIRRNEQFF	TGTGCTTCCGGGACAGGGATAAGGAGAAATGAGCAGTTCTTC
TRBV9	TRBJ2-2	14	TRBD2	many	CASTAGVGTGELFF	TGTGCCAGCACCGCGGGGGTGGGGACCGGGGAGCTGTTTTTT
TRBV12-3/TRBV12-4	TRBJ1-5	14	NA	many	CASSLAQSNQPQHF	TGTGCCAGCAGTTTAGCGCAAAGCAATCAGCCCCAGCATTTT